This T cell receptor beta chain appears in the sequencing data of a study of T cell changes during pregnancy in multiple sclerosis. This table comes from immunoSEQ multiplex PCR, and its TCRdb copy is limited to in-frame clones, with some not included. This sample has 50,000 or so clones; approximately 92% occur once, and the top ten carry under 2.5%. This TCR derives from a female donor with multiple sclerosis, enrolled in a pregnancy study. Specimen: peripheral blood, collected in the third trimester of pregnancy.

The DNA of the CDR3 is TGTGCCAGCTCACCCGACAACTCCTACGAGCAGTACTTC. It translates to CASSPDNSYEQYF. The chain combines TRBV18 with TRBJ2-7, with unresolved D. Trimming shortened V by 3 bases and J by 0 bases, and 6 bases separated the two germline ends. Germline loops: CDR1 KGHSH, CDR2 LQKENI. The CDR3 is 13 residues long.